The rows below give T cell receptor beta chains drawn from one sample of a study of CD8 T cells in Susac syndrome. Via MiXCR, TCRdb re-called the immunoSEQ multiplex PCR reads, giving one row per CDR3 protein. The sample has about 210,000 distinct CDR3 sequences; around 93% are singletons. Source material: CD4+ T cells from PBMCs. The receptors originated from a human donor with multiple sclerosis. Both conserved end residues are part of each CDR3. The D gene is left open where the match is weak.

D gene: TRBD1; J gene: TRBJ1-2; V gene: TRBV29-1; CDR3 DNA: TGCAGCGTCGGGACAGGCTATGGCTACACCTTC; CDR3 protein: CSVGTGYGYTF
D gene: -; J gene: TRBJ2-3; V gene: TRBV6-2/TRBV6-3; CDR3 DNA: TGTGCCAGCAGTTACGGGGGGGCCCAAGATACGCAGTATTTT; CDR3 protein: CASSYGGAQDTQYF
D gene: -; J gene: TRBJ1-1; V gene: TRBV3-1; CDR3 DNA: TGTGCCAGCAGCCAACGCGGCACTGAAGCTTTCTTT; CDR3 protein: CASSQRGTEAFF
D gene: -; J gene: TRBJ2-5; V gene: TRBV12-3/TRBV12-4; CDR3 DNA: TGTGCCAGCAGTTTAGCCACGAGGGAAGAGACCCAGTACTTC; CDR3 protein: CASSLATREETQYF
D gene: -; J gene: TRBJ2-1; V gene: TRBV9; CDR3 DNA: TGTGCCAGCAGCCAAGAAGAACAGACCATTTACAATGAGCAGTTCTTC; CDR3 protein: CASSQEEQTIYNEQFF
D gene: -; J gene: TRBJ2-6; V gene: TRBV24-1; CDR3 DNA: TGTGCCACCAGTGATGTCAGCGCCTCTGGGGCCAACGTCCTGACTTTC; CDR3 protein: CATSDVSASGANVLTF
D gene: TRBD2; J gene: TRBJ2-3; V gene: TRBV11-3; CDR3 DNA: TGTGCCAGCAGCAAAAGGGCGGGAGGCACAGATACGCAGTATTTT; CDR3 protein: CASSKRAGGTDTQYF
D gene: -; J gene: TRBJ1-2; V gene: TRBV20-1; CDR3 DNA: TGCAGTGCTAAACACCCTCCCTGGGGCTACACCTTC; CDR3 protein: CSAKHPPWGYTF
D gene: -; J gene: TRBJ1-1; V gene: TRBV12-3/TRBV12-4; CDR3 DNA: TGTGCCAGCAGTACGGATTTGAACACTGAAGCTTTCTTT; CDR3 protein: CASSTDLNTEAFF
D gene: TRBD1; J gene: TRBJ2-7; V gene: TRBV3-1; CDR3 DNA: TGTGCCAGCAGCCAAGGGGGGACAGGGATTTCCTACGAGCAGTACTTC; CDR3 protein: CASSQGGTGISYEQYF
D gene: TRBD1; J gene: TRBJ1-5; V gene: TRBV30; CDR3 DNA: TGTGCCTGGAGTGGGACAGGTGGGGGGTCCCAGCATTTT; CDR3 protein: CAWSGTGGGSQHF
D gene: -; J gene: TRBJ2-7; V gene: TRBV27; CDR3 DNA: TGTGCCAGCAGTTCATCCGACAGGACCTACGAGCAGTACTTC; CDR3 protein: CASSSSDRTYEQYF
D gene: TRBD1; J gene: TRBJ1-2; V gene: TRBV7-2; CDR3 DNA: TGTGCCAGCAGCTTAAGCGAGACAGGGAGCGGCTACACCTTC; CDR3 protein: CASSLSETGSGYTF
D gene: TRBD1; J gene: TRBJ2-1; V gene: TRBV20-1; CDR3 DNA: TGCAGTGCTAGCGACAGGGGGAACAATGAGCAGTTCTTC; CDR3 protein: CSASDRGNNEQFF